A selection of T cell receptor beta chains follows, all from one sample in a study of T cells in Graves' hyperthyroidism and ophthalmopathy. TCRdb re-called the multiplex PCR reads through MiXCR, storing one row per CDR3 protein. The sample has under 450,000 distinct CDR3 sequences; about 18% are singletons. Input material: blood. The origin of the receptors is a woman aged 25 to 39 with Graves' hyperthyroidism that later progressed to Graves' ophthalmopathy. Both conserved end residues are part of each CDR3. Fields, in order: V gene, D gene, J gene, clone size, CDR3 protein, CDR3 DNA. D genes are given only for firm matches. Part of the rows lack a size; the others show once, few, many or a class for expanded clones.

v_call: TRBV20-1; d_call: .; j_call: TRBJ2-1; clone_size: many; cdr3_aa: CSARAGLAGTYNEQFF; cdr3_nt: TGCAGTGCTAGAGCCGGACTCGCGGGGACCTACAATGAGCAGTTCTTC
v_call: TRBV2; d_call: TRBD1; j_call: TRBJ2-5; clone_size: many; cdr3_aa: CASKRFFGQGAGETQYF; cdr3_nt: TGTGCCAGCAAACGATTTTTTGGACAGGGGGCAGGAGAGACCCAGTACTTC
v_call: TRBV6-1; d_call: .; j_call: TRBJ1-6; clone_size: many; cdr3_aa: CASSDRPAYNSPLHF; cdr3_nt: TGTGCCAGCAGTGACAGGCCAGCTTATAATTCACCCCTCCACTTT
v_call: TRBV4-1; d_call: .; j_call: TRBJ2-5; clone_size: few; cdr3_aa: CASSLGVGQETQYF; cdr3_nt: TGCGCCAGCAGCCTAGGTGTAGGACAAGAGACCCAGTACTTC
v_call: TRBV6-1; d_call: .; j_call: TRBJ2-1; clone_size: few; cdr3_aa: CASTQWGVSYNEQFF; cdr3_nt: TGTGCCAGCACACAGTGGGGGGTCTCCTACAATGAGCAGTTCTTC
v_call: TRBV11-2; d_call: .; j_call: TRBJ2-5; clone_size: many; cdr3_aa: CASSPSGTPDQYQETQYF; cdr3_nt: TGTGCCAGCAGCCCTTCCGGGACTCCCGATCAGTACCAAGAGACCCAGTACTTC
v_call: TRBV27; d_call: .; j_call: TRBJ2-1; clone_size: .; cdr3_aa: CASSLRGASYNEQFF; cdr3_nt: TGTGCCAGCAGTTTGCGAGGCGCCTCCTACAATGAGCAGTTCTTC
v_call: TRBV7-2; d_call: TRBD2; j_call: TRBJ2-7; clone_size: many; cdr3_aa: CASSLAPSGLSYEQYF; cdr3_nt: TGTGCCAGCAGCTTAGCCCCTAGCGGTCTCTCCTACGAGCAGTACTTC
v_call: TRBV27; d_call: TRBD2; j_call: TRBJ2-7; clone_size: many; cdr3_aa: CASSNSGSRHEQYF; cdr3_nt: TGTGCCAGCAGCAATAGCGGGAGTCGACACGAGCAGTACTTC
v_call: TRBV9; d_call: TRBD1; j_call: TRBJ2-7; clone_size: many; cdr3_aa: CASSANRGYEQYF; cdr3_nt: TGTGCCAGCAGCGCCAACAGGGGTTACGAGCAGTACTTC
v_call: TRBV11-2; d_call: .; j_call: TRBJ2-5; clone_size: many; cdr3_aa: CASSKGRGETQYF; cdr3_nt: TGTGCCAGCAGCAAGGGACGTGGGGAGACCCAGTACTTC
v_call: TRBV27; d_call: .; j_call: TRBJ1-5; clone_size: .; cdr3_aa: CASSLSAIQPQHF; cdr3_nt: TGTGCCAGCAGTTTATCCGCCATTCAGCCCCAGCATTTT
v_call: TRBV4-2; d_call: .; j_call: TRBJ1-1; clone_size: .; cdr3_aa: CASSQDLWGRGNTEAFF; cdr3_nt: TGTGCCAGCAGCCAGGACCTATGGGGAAGGGGGAACACTGAAGCTTTCTTT
v_call: TRBV7-9; d_call: .; j_call: TRBJ1-1; clone_size: many; cdr3_aa: CASSLVRGGRNTEAFF; cdr3_nt: TGTGCCAGCAGCTTGGTAAGGGGCGGTAGGAACACTGAAGCTTTCTTT
v_call: TRBV7-6; d_call: .; j_call: TRBJ2-3; clone_size: few; cdr3_aa: CASSLGGTYDTQYF; cdr3_nt: TGTGCCAGCAGCTTAGGGGGGACGTATGATACGCAGTATTTT
v_call: TRBV30; d_call: TRBD1; j_call: TRBJ2-1; clone_size: .; cdr3_aa: CAWTRTGTSYNEQFF; cdr3_nt: TGTGCCTGGACCAGGACAGGTACCTCCTACAATGAGCAGTTCTTC
v_call: TRBV3-1; d_call: TRBD2; j_call: TRBJ2-7; clone_size: .; cdr3_aa: CASSLSSGATYEQYF; cdr3_nt: TGTGCCAGCAGCCTAAGCAGCGGGGCCACCTACGAGCAGTACTTC
v_call: TRBV12-3/TRBV12-4; d_call: .; j_call: TRBJ1-1; clone_size: many; cdr3_aa: CASSYYTHSNEAFF; cdr3_nt: TGTGCCAGCAGCTACTATACCCACAGCAATGAAGCTTTCTTT
v_call: TRBV6-1; d_call: .; j_call: TRBJ2-2; clone_size: few; cdr3_aa: CASSGAAGTGELFF; cdr3_nt: TGTGCCAGCAGTGGCGCGGCCGGCACCGGGGAGCTGTTTTTT
v_call: TRBV30; d_call: .; j_call: TRBJ2-2; clone_size: many; cdr3_aa: CAWSVLSTGELFF; cdr3_nt: TGTGCCTGGAGTGTCTTATCAACCGGGGAGCTGTTTTTT
v_call: TRBV10-3; d_call: TRBD2; j_call: TRBJ2-3; clone_size: .; cdr3_aa: CAISESSPRLAAPKDTQYF; cdr3_nt: TGTGCCATCAGTGAGTCATCCCCGCGACTAGCGGCGCCCAAAGATACGCAGTATTTT
v_call: TRBV29-1; d_call: TRBD1; j_call: TRBJ2-5; clone_size: many; cdr3_aa: CSVHGPTGGEETQYF; cdr3_nt: TGCAGCGTTCACGGTCCTACAGGGGGCGAAGAGACCCAGTACTTC
v_call: TRBV28; d_call: .; j_call: TRBJ2-7; clone_size: .; cdr3_aa: CASSPGGVGRSYEQHF; cdr3_nt: TGTGCCAGCAGTCCCGGCGGCGTAGGGCGGTCCTACGAGCAGCACTTC